These T cell receptor beta chains were read from a single sample in a study of blood T cell repertoires in COVID-19. Generated by immunoSEQ multiplex PCR, the TCRdb table keeps only in-frame clones and is missing some. This sample has a few hundred thousand clones, with 85% to 90% found just once. Specimen: PBMCs or T cells enriched from blood (not recorded which). The receptor set was obtained from a woman aged 18 to 35 with acute COVID-19. Each CDR3 is given with its conserved first and last residue.

j_gene | v_gene | CDR3aa
TRBJ1-1 | TRBV7-2 | CASSSGPNTEAFF
TRBJ2-7 | TRBV21-1 | CASSKEGTGRAYEQYF
TRBJ1-2 | TRBV5-5 | CASSLGLRTGGTQYGYTF
TRBJ2-1 | TRBV5-4 | CASSLNNEQFF
TRBJ2-3 | TRBV5-1 | CASSQNTDTQYF
TRBJ1-5 | TRBV19 | CASKTVDQPQHF
TRBJ2-1 | TRBV27 | CASSSYSGSASYNEQFF
TRBJ1-4 | TRBV18 | CASSPQQEGNEKLFF
TRBJ1-1 | TRBV27 | CASRDINVNTEAFF
TRBJ2-3 | TRBV6-5 | CASSSGTLSTDTQYF
TRBJ2-5 | TRBV5-1 | CASSGVMTGGEETQYF
TRBJ2-5 | TRBV5-1 | CASSSLAGGKETQYF
TRBJ1-2 | TRBV7-9 | CASSLEQRTNYGYTF
TRBJ1-3 | TRBV3-1/TRBV3-2 | CASSQGGNTIYF
TRBJ1-1 | TRBV28 | CASSLSVRLQGANTEAFF
TRBJ1-1 | TRBV2 | CASSGQMNTEAFF
TRBJ2-5 | TRBV6-5 | CASSYDTAQETQYF
TRBJ2-1 | TRBV5-1 | CASSLVLAEHEQFF
TRBJ2-1 | TRBV2 | CASRRGLAENEQFF
TRBJ1-6 | TRBV9 | CASSPTGNSPLHF
TRBJ1-2 | TRBV30 | CAWSVQGPLYGYTF
TRBJ2-2 | TRBV14 | CASSQATYTGELFF
TRBJ2-2 | TRBV18 | CASSPPAVNLAGELFF
TRBJ2-7 | TRBV19 | CASSSEDLPPLYEQYF